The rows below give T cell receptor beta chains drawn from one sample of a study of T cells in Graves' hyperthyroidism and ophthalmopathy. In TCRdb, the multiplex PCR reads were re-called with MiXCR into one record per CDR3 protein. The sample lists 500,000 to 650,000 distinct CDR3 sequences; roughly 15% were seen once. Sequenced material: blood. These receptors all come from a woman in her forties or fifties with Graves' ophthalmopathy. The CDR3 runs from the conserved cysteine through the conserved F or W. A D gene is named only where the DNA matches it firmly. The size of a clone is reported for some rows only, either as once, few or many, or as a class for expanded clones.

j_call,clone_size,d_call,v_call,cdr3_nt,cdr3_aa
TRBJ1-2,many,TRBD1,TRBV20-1,TGCAGTGCCCAGACAGGGTTTGGCTATGGCTACACCTTC,CSAQTGFGYGYTF
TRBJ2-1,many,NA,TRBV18,TGTGCCAGCTCACGGGCCTGGGACGGGGTTGAGCAGTTCTTC,CASSRAWDGVEQFF
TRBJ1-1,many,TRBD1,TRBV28,TGTGCCAGCAGCCTGACCAGGGGGAGCACTGAAGCTTTCTTT,CASSLTRGSTEAFF
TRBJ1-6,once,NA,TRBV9,TGTGCCAGCAGCGTAGAAGGGGGAGTATCCTATAATTCACCCCTCCACTTT,CASSVEGGVSYNSPLHF
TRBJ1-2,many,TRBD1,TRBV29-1,TGCAGCGTACGGGGACAGGGGCAGGATGGCTACACCTTC,CSVRGQGQDGYTF
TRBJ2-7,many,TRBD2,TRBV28,TGTGCCAGCAGTTCCGGACTAGCGGGGGGCGAGCAGTACTTC,CASSSGLAGGEQYF
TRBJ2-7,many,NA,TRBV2,TGTGCCAGCAGTGACCTACATCCAAAACCGTACGAGCAGTACTTC,CASSDLHPKPYEQYF
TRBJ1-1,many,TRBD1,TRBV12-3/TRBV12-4,TGTGCCAGCAGTAGACCGACAGGGTTGAACACTGAAGCTTTCTTT,CASSRPTGLNTEAFF
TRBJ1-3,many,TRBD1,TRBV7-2,TGTGCCAGCAGCTTAGGGTGGGGACAGGGAGTCACTGGAAACACCATATATTTT,CASSLGWGQGVTGNTIYF
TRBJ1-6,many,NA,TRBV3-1,TGTGCCAGCAGCCAAGATCGGGCCGGCCATTCACCCCTCCACTTT,CASSQDRAGHSPLHF
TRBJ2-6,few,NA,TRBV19,TGTGCCAGTAGTATAGTCTCGGTCTCTGGGGCCAACGTCCTGACTTTC,CASSIVSVSGANVLTF
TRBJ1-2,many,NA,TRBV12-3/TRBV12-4,TGTGCCAGCAGTTTTCAGGGAGACTTGGGCTACACCTTC,CASSFQGDLGYTF
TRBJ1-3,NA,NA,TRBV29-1,TGCAGCGTTGGACAGGCCGGCTCTGGAAACACCATATATTTT,CSVGQAGSGNTIYF
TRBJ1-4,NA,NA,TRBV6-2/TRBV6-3,TGTGCCAGCAGTCGGGACTCCACAACTAATGAAAAACTGTTTTTT,CASSRDSTTNEKLFF
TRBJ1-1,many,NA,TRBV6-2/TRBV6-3,TGTGCCAGCAGTTTGTGGGAGGAGAGCACTGAAGCTTTCTTT,CASSLWEESTEAFF
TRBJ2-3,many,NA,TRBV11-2,TGTGCCAGCAGCTTAGGGTTCGGTCCAGCAGATACGCAGTATTTT,CASSLGFGPADTQYF
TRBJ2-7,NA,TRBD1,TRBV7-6,TGTGCTAGCAGTCCGGACAGGACGAGCTCCTACGAGCAGTACTTC,CASSPDRTSSYEQYF
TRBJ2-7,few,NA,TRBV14,TGTGCCAGCAGCGGAGGGCGAGAGCAGTACTTC,CASSGGREQYF
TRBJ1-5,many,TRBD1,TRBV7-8,TGTGCCAGCAGCGTCCGGGACAGGGGGCGCGGGAGCAATCAGCCCCAGCATTTT,CASSVRDRGRGSNQPQHF
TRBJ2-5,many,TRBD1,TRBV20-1,TGCAGTGCTAGACCAGACAGGGGCAAGGGGAGGCAAGAGACCCAGTACTTC,CSARPDRGKGRQETQYF
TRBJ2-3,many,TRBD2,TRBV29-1,TGCAGCGTTGGTTTTTTGGCTAGCGGGAAACTCGATACGCAGTATTTT,CSVGFLASGKLDTQYF